The 8 T cell receptor beta chains given below trace back to one sample, sequenced in a study of T cells after yellow fever vaccination. TCRdb fed the 5' RACE reads into MiXCR, producing one record per CDR3 protein. The sample has some 390,000 distinct CDR3 sequences; 15% to 20% are singletons. Sequences were derived from PBMCs, sampled before the yellow fever booster vaccination. Source of these receptors: a man between 18 and 35 years old who received the YFV17D yellow fever vaccine.

This clonotype was observed a handful of times. The V and J genes are TRBV27 and TRBJ1-5, with 8 nucleotides matching TRBD1. After removal of 6 bases from V and 0 bases from J, the junction contained 1 base not matched to a gene. The CDR3 covers 14 residues. Germline V gene data show CDR1 as MNHEY and CDR2 as SMNVEV (reference sequence). The CDR3 is CASRTGDSNQPQHF. The CDR3 DNA reads TGTGCCAGCAGGACAGGGGATAGCAATCAGCCCCAGCATTTT.

The table lists this clonotype with a few counts. V is TRBV5-1 and J is TRBJ2-6; 9 bases map to TRBD1. The V and J ends lost 4 bases and 4 bases, in that order; junction bases with no gene match: 12. The germline CDR1 and CDR2 sequences are SGHRS and YFSETQ. This CDR3 has 18 amino acids. CDR3 bases: TGCGCCAGCAGCCCTCCGGGACAGGGAGCTTCAGGGGCCAACGTCCTGACTTTC. Residues: CASSPPGQGASGANVLTF.

Worth noting for this clonotype: Being one base from a much bigger clone, this may be a read error. J is TRBJ2-2 and V is TRBV11-2; TRBD2 matches at 7 bases. The germline gives CDR1 SGHAT, CDR2 FQNNGV. This CDR3 contains 16 residues. The CDR3 coding sequence is TGTGCCAGCAGCTTATTAGCGGGCCCAAACACCGGGGAGCCGTTTTTT. Translated: CASSLLAGPNTGEPFF. Full variable domain (remainder filled in from reference TRBV11-2 and TRBJ2-2): EAGVAQSPRYKIIEKRQSVAFWCNPISGHATLYWYQQILGQGPKLLIQFQNNGVVDDSQLPKDRFSAERLKGVDSTLKIQPAKLEDSAVYLCASSLLAGPNTGEPFFGEGSRLTVL.

The chain has TRBV5-1 and TRBJ2-5; D is unresolved. Germline CDR1 reads SGHRS; CDR2 reads YFSETQ. The CDR3 length is 15 residues. Trimming removed 0 bases at V and 1 base at J, with 10 bases between. CDR3 in DNA: TGCGCCAGCAGCTTGGGCGTAGGCATCCAAGAGACCCAGTACTTC. It yields the protein CASSLGVGIQETQYF.

The chain employs TRBV10-3 and TRBJ1-2; D perhaps matches TRBD1 (6 bases). The CDR3 extends over 13 amino acids. Germline CDR1 reads ENHRY; CDR2 reads SYGVKD. Trimming took 10 bases from V and 0 from J, leaving 12 bases between them. CDR3 bases: TGTGCCACCCGGGACAATGCTAACTATGGCTACACCTTC. This codes for CATRDNANYGYTF.

There are many counts of this clonotype. V is TRBV14 and J is TRBJ2-7; D uncertain. V was shortened by 1 base and J by 3 bases, with 4 bases between the two germline ends. Germline assignment: CDR1 SGHDN and CDR2 FVKESK. The CDR3 is 12 amino acids. The CDR3 DNA follows: TGTGCCAGCAGCCAAGGGATCTACGAGCAGTACGTC. This sequence encodes CASSQGIYEQYV.

The sample holds many counts of this clonotype. V and J are TRBV2 and TRBJ2-7, with a possible D match to TRBD1 (5 bases). The V gene's germline CDR1 is SNHLY and CDR2 FYNNEI. V was clipped by 0 bases and J by 0 bases, with 12 bases between them. The CDR3 contains 16 residues. The CDR3 region has the DNA TGTGCCAGCAGTGAAGCCCGGACATACTTCTCCTACGAGCAGTACGTC. It codes for CASSEARTYFSYEQYV.

This clonotype has only a few counts. The chain links TRBV12-3 or TRBV12-4 to TRBJ2-1, with TRBD2 as a possible D gene (5 bases). CDR3 length: 12 residues. V was clipped by 10 bases and J by 2 bases, with 9 bases between them. CDR3 DNA: TGTGCCATCGGGGAGACCTACAATGAGCAGTTCTTC. Translating it yields CAIGETYNEQFF.